The 28 T cell receptor beta chains reported below all come from one sample, sequenced in a study of cytomegalovirus exposure and HLA in healthy donors. Assay used: immunoSEQ multiplex PCR; TCRdb lists only in-frame clones, some missing. The sample yields 150,000 to 200,000 clones, 85% seen once. Sequencing was done on a sample of PBMCs. These receptors were collected from a man between 18 and 35 years old in good health and CMV-seropositive.

This chain connects TRBV4-1 to TRBJ2-3; TRBD2 agrees at 8 bases. This CDR3 has 16 residues. CDR1 MGHRA and CDR2 YSYEKL come from the germline V gene. J lost 4 bases, V lost 4 bases, and 10 bases had no gene match. The CDR3 here is CASSPLRAGGADTQYF. The CDR3 coding sequence is TGCGCCAGCAGCCCCCTGAGGGCGGGAGGCGCAGATACGCAGTATTTT.

This clone was seen a handful of times. The DNA for the CDR3 is TGTGCCAGCTCACAGGGGGCGAAGAATTCACCCCTCCACTTT. Its protein is CASSQGAKNSPLHF. The V gene is TRBV18, the J gene TRBJ1-6; 7 bases line up with TRBD1. The CDR3 sequence is 14 residues long. Trimming removed 4 bases from V and 7 bases from J; junction bases left unmatched: 4. Germline V gene data show CDR1 as KGHSH and CDR2 as LQKENI. The full variable domain, completed using reference TRBV18 and TRBJ1-6, is NAGVMQNPRHLVRRRGQEARLRCSPMKGHSHVYWYRQLPEEGLKFMVYLQKENIIDESGMPKERFSAEFPKEGPSILRIQQVVRGDSAAYFCASSQGAKNSPLHFGNGTRLTVT.

This clone was found a few times. This chain connects TRBV19 to TRBJ2-5, with D possibly being TRBD2 (5 bases). The CDR3 has 15 amino acids. The ends were cut back, 6 bases at V and 1 base at J, with 15 bases in the middle. Germline assignment: CDR1 LNHDA and CDR2 SQIVND (reference sequence). CDR3 DNA sequence: TGTGCCAGTAGCCGAGGGCGGCAGGCCCAAGAGACCCAGTACTTC. Its translation is CASSRGRQAQETQYF.

The chain links TRBV27 to TRBJ2-7; no definite D call. The CDR3 totals 12 residues. The germline gives CDR1 MNHEY, CDR2 SMNVEV (reference sequence). Trimming removed 2 bases at V and 5 bases at J, with 7 bases between. CDR3 coding DNA: TGTGCCAGCAGTTTAATAGGAGACGAGCAGTACTTC. This sequence encodes CASSLIGDEQYF.

The genes are TRBV13 and TRBJ2-7; TRBD2 might be the D (5 bases). Germline CDR1 and CDR2: PRHDT and FYEKMQ (reference sequence). Trimming pared 0 bases from V and 2 bases from J, leaving 8 bases between. CDR3 length: 14 amino acids. Here the CDR3 DNA reads TGTGCCAGCAGCTTAGGGGACTCGACCTACGAGCAGTACTTC. It codes for CASSLGDSTYEQYF.

The chain is built from TRBV4-1 and TRBJ1-1; 7 nucleotides line up with TRBD1. The CDR3 covers 19 residues. The V and J ends lost 3 bases and 0 bases, in that order; junction bases with no gene match: 16. Germline CDR1 and CDR2: MGHRA and YSYEKL. The CDR3 is CASSHLTKGAKGMNTEAFF. CDR3 nucleotide sequence: TGCGCCAGCAGCCACCTTACTAAGGGGGCAAAGGGGATGAACACTGAAGCTTTCTTT.

This chain links TRBV28 with TRBJ1-5; TRBD1 matches 9 bases. This CDR3 is 14 amino acids long. Germline loops: CDR1 MDHEN, CDR2 SYDVKM. After removal of 6 bases from V and 2 bases from J, the junction contained 2 bases not matched to a gene. The CDR3 protein is CASRRTGGNQPQHF. The CDR3, as DNA: TGTGCCAGCAGGCGGACAGGGGGCAATCAGCCCCAGCATTTT.

The CDR3 region has the DNA TGTGCCAGCAGTTCTACGGGAGTTTGGACCGGGGAGCTGTTTTTT. This codes for CASSSTGVWTGELFF. The rearrangement uses TRBV6-5 and TRBJ2-2, with D possibly matching TRBD2 (6 bases). The CDR3 is 15 residues long. The V end lost 4 bases, the J end lost 5 bases, and 14 bases lay between the germline ends. The germline V gene encodes CDR1 MNHEY and CDR2 SVGAGI.

The chain carries TRBV6-9 and TRBJ1-2; 8 positions match TRBD1. J gave up 2 bases and V 5 bases, and 4 bases lay outside the gene matches. CDR1 is MNHGY, CDR2 SVAAGI, per germline. There are 14 residues in the CDR3. For the CDR3, the DNA is TGTGCCAGCAGTACGGACAGGGAAAACTATGGCTACACCTTC. This gives the protein CASSTDRENYGYTF.

This clone turned up a few times. The CDR3 spells CASSYLPPGVEQYF. The CDR3 coding sequence is TGTGCCAGCAGTTACCTCCCCCCCGGGGTCGAGCAGTACTTC. The chain has TRBV6-5 and TRBJ2-7, with D possibly matching TRBD2 (5 bases). V was pared by 2 bases and J by 6 bases, with 14 bases between. CDR3 length: 14 residues. Germline CDR1 is MNHEY and CDR2 is SVGAGI.

This clone has a single count. V is TRBV13 and J is TRBJ2-3; perhaps TRBD2 as D (5 bases). Trimming pared 4 bases from V and 2 bases from J, leaving 7 bases between. The CDR3 consists of 13 residues. Germline V lookup: CDR1 PRHDT, CDR2 FYEKMQ (reference sequence). CDR3 amino acids: CASSSGFTDTQYF. CDR3 nucleotide sequence: TGTGCCAGCAGCTCGGGGTTCACAGATACGCAGTATTTT.

The chain is built from TRBV5-6 and TRBJ2-7, with 11 bases fitting TRBD1. V gave up 4 bases and J gave up 6 bases; unmatched junction bases: 15. The CDR3 length is 17 residues. Germline CDR1 reads SGHDT; CDR2 reads YYEEEE. DNA for the CDR3: TGTGCCAGCAGCGCTTACGCCGGGACAGGGGGGCCCGGCGAGCAGTACTTC. Protein: CASSAYAGTGGPGEQYF.

The V gene is TRBV7-9, the J gene TRBJ2-7; D unclear. CDR3 length: 14 amino acids. Germline lookup yields CDR1 SEHNR and CDR2 FQNEAQ (reference sequence). The V end was cut by 2 bases, the J end by 0 bases, with 8 bases between. CDR3 amino acids: CASSLLTDSYEQYF. The CDR3 DNA follows: TGTGCCAGCAGCTTATTGACTGACTCCTACGAGCAGTACTTC.

The rearrangement uses TRBV27 and TRBJ2-5, with 10 bases lining up with TRBD2. This CDR3 has 18 residues. Germline lookup yields CDR1 MNHEY and CDR2 SMNVEV (reference sequence). The trim removed 5 bases at V and 4 bases at J, leaving 16 bases unmatched. The CDR3 sequence: CASSPSPGTSVRGETQYF. The CDR3 DNA is TGTGCCAGCAGTCCCTCCCCCGGGACTAGCGTAAGGGGAGAGACCCAGTACTTC.

The CDR3 region has the DNA TGTGCCAGCGGACAGGACGCCTCTGGAAACACCATATATTTT. Protein: CASGQDASGNTIYF. V is TRBV2 and J is TRBJ1-3, with TRBD1 identical over 7 bases. This CDR3 region has 14 residues. Trimming took 8 bases from V and 0 from J; bases not matched to a gene: 4. Germline loops: CDR1 SNHLY, CDR2 FYNNEI.

This clone was detected once. The gene calls are TRBV5-6 and TRBJ2-5; 10 bases fit TRBD1. The V gene's germline CDR1 is SGHDT and CDR2 YYEEEE. This CDR3 is built from 14 residues. The trim removed 4 bases at V and 4 bases at J, leaving 4 bases unmatched. The CDR3 DNA reads as TGTGCCAGCAGCCTAGGGACAGGGGTAGAGACCCAGTACTTC. This sequence encodes CASSLGTGVETQYF.

The chain has TRBV5-1 and TRBJ2-7; D is unresolved. V gave up 1 base and J gave up 6 bases, with 14 bases separating them. Germline values: CDR1 SGHRS, CDR2 YFSETQ. This CDR3 is built from 14 residues. CDR3 protein: CASSLISRSSEQYF. CDR3 DNA: TGCGCCAGCAGCTTGATAAGCAGATCTAGCGAGCAGTACTTC.

CDR3 coding DNA: TGTGCCAGCAGCTTAGGAGGGAGTTTAAGCTCCTACAATGAGCAGTTCTTC. This translates into CASSLGGSLSSYNEQFF. The chain combines TRBV7-2 with TRBJ2-1; D may be TRBD2 (5 bases). Trimming removed 1 base from V and 0 bases from J, with 13 bases in between. This CDR3 spans 17 amino acids. The germline V gene encodes CDR1 SGHTA and CDR2 FQGNSA. The full variable domain, in which reference TRBV7-2 and TRBJ2-1 provide the parts outside the CDR3, is GAGVSQSPSNKVTEKGKDVELRCDPISGHTALYWYRQSLGQGLEFLIYFQGNSAPDKSGLPSDRFSAERTGGSVSTLTIQRTQQEDSAVYLCASSLGGSLSSYNEQFFGPGTRLTVL.

This clone was seen a few times. The rearrangement links TRBV7-8 to TRBJ1-5; TRBD1 matches 9 bases. With V trimmed by 2 bases and J by 4 bases, 6 bases remained unmatched. Germline CDR1 is SGHVS and CDR2 is FQNEAQ. This CDR3 spans 16 amino acids. The CDR3 nucleotides are TGTGCCAGCAGCTTACGGACAGGGGTTTCGAATCAGCCCCAGCATTTT. Amino acids: CASSLRTGVSNQPQHF.

V is TRBV9 and J is TRBJ1-6; D call uncertain. The CDR3 has 14 residues. Germline V gene data show CDR1 as SGDLS and CDR2 as YYNGEE. Trimming shortened V by 0 bases and J by 8 bases, and 9 bases separated the two germline ends. CDR3 sequence: CASSVGAWDSPLHF. The CDR3 coding sequence is TGTGCCAGCAGCGTAGGGGCCTGGGATTCACCCCTCCACTTT.

Concerning this clone itself: An end of the junction does not agree with germline; a read error may underlie this. This chain joins TRBV11-3 and TRBJ2-1; TRBD2 agrees at 10 bases. The CDR3 loop spans 12 amino acids. Looked up from germline, CDR1 is SGHNT and CDR2 is YENEEA. The CDR3 DNA follows: TGTGCCAGCAGCTTAGGTCTAGCGGGGGTAGTCTTC. Translation: CASSLGLAGVVF.

As concerns this clone: Other DNA sequences in this sample translate to the same CDR3. The gene calls are TRBV27 and TRBJ2-1; 7 positions agree with TRBD2. The CDR3 has 15 residues. CDR1 is MNHEY, CDR2 SMNVEV, per germline (reference sequence). V lost 6 bases to trimming and J lost 0 bases; unmatched junction nucleotides: 5. The CDR3: CASRGGGSSYNEQFF. The CDR3 region has the DNA TGTGCCAGCAGGGGGGGAGGGAGCTCCTACAATGAGCAGTTCTTC.

This chain connects TRBV5-4 to TRBJ2-1, with D possibly matching TRBD2 (5 bases). The CDR3 loop spans 14 amino acids. The V and J ends lost 4 bases and 6 bases respectively, with 14 bases between them. CDR1 is SGHNT, CDR2 YYREEE, per germline (reference sequence). The CDR3 nucleotides are TGTGCCAGCAGCCCGACACTAGATGCCAATGAGCAGTTCTTC. This encodes CASSPTLDANEQFF.

The chain recombines TRBV27 with TRBJ1-4; TRBD1 aligns across 9 bases. With 1 base clipped from V and 5 bases from J, the junction kept 8 bases outside the gene matches. Germline V gene lookup returns CDR1 MNHEY and CDR2 SMNVEV (reference sequence). The CDR3 runs 17 residues. The CDR3 region is CASSLYRAGTGNEKLFF. CDR3 DNA sequence: TGTGCCAGCAGTTTATATCGGGCTGGGACAGGGAATGAAAAACTGTTTTTT. Full variable domain (outside the CDR3, taken from reference TRBV27 and TRBJ1-4): EAQVTQNPRYLITVTGKKLTVTCSQNMNHEYMSWYRQDPGLGLRQIYYSMNVEVTDKGDVPEGYKVSRKEKRNFPLILESPSPNQTSLYFCASSLYRAGTGNEKLFFGSGTQLSVL.

This sequence joins TRBV28 and TRBJ2-2, with TRBD1 identical over 8 bases. V lost 5 bases and J lost 8; bases outside the gene matches: 4. In germline, CDR1 is MDHEN, CDR2 SYDVKM. The CDR3 has 13 residues. CDR3 sequence: CASSTGGAGELFF. The CDR3 DNA reads TGTGCCAGCAGTACAGGGGGAGCGGGGGAGCTGTTTTTT.

This chain links TRBV2 with TRBJ2-3; D is possibly TRBD2 (5 bases). Germline V gene sequence: CDR1 SNHLY, CDR2 FYNNEI. There are 16 residues in the CDR3. The ends were cut back, 4 bases at V and 0 bases at J, with 14 bases in the middle. DNA for the CDR3: TGTGCCAGCAGTGTACTAGATTGGCTTAGCACAGATACGCAGTATTTT. Its translation is CASSVLDWLSTDTQYF.

The chain employs TRBV7-9 and TRBJ1-2, with TRBD1 identical over 7 bases. The CDR3 has 14 amino acids. The junction had 8 bases not matched to a gene; V was cut back by 5 bases and J by 5 bases. The V gene's germline CDR1 is SEHNR and CDR2 FQNEAQ (reference sequence). The CDR3 region has the DNA TGTGCCAGCAGCGTCCTCGGGACAGCGTATGGCTACACCTTC. Protein product: CASSVLGTAYGYTF. The full variable domain, in which reference TRBV7-9 and TRBJ1-2 provide the parts outside the CDR3, is DTGVSQNPRHKITKRGQNVTFRCDPISEHNRLYWYRQTLGQGPEFLTYFQNEAQLEKSRLLSDRFSAERPKGSFSTLEIQRTEQGDSAMYLCASSVLGTAYGYTFGSGTRLTVV.

The chain combines TRBV9 with TRBJ2-3; D uncertain. Germline CDR1 is SGDLS and CDR2 is YYNGEE. CDR3 size: 12 residues. V dropped 4 bases and J dropped 8 bases, with 11 bases sitting between them. CDR3 bases: TGTGCCAGCAGCCCCGACGAGGTTACGCAGTATTTT. This gives the protein CASSPDEVTQYF. The variable domain in full, with the rest retrieved from reference TRBV9 and TRBJ2-3, is DSGVTQTPKHLITATGQRVTLRCSPRSGDLSVYWYQQSLDQGLQFLIQYYNGEERAKGNILERFSAQQFPDLHSELNLSSLELGDSALYFCASSPDEVTQYFGPGTRLTVL.